Listed below are T cell receptor beta chains from one sample, sequenced in a study of CD8+CD57+ T cells in acquired aplastic anemia. TCRdb itself ran the reads through MiXCR, one entry per CDR3 protein. Of 160,000 or so distinct CDR3 sequences in the sample, about 70% were seen once. Sequencing was carried out using sorted CD4+, CD8+, or CD8+CD57+ T cells (not recorded which) from PBMCs. Receptors originate from a human donor with aplastic anemia. CDR3s include the opening cysteine and the closing phenylalanine or tryptophan. D genes are given only for firm matches. The size of a clone is reported for some rows only, either as once, few or many, or as a class for expanded clones.

J: TRBJ1-6; D: -; size: once; V: TRBV15; CDR3: CATSRGGLGGGSPLHF; DNA: TGTGCCACCAGCAGAGGGGGCCTCGGGGGAGGTTCACCCCTCCACTTT
J: TRBJ2-7; D: TRBD2; size: -; V: TRBV2; CDR3: CASSGTSGSNEQYF; DNA: TGTGCCAGCAGTGGGACTAGCGGGAGCAACGAGCAGTACTTC
J: TRBJ2-6; D: -; size: -; V: TRBV19; CDR3: CASSGTGSGANVLTF; DNA: TGTGCCAGTAGTGGTACAGGGTCTGGGGCCAACGTCCTGACTTTC
J: TRBJ2-5; D: -; size: -; V: TRBV9; CDR3: CASSVDISIETQYF; DNA: TGTGCCAGCAGCGTAGATATCAGCATCGAGACCCAGTACTTC
J: TRBJ2-7; D: -; size: -; V: TRBV4-3; CDR3: CASSQGGGQYEQYF; DNA: TGCGCCAGCAGCCAAGGTGGGGGGCAATACGAGCAGTACTTC
J: TRBJ1-1; D: -; size: once; V: TRBV20-1; CDR3: CSAGTIQDTEAFF; DNA: TGCAGTGCAGGGACTATTCAGGACACTGAAGCTTTCTTT
J: TRBJ1-1; D: -; size: -; V: TRBV19; CDR3: CASSVGSEAFF; DNA: TGTGCCAGTAGCGTGGGGTCTGAAGCTTTCTTT
J: TRBJ2-3; D: TRBD2; size: -; V: TRBV15; CDR3: CATSRARTSGSTDTQYF; DNA: TGTGCCACCAGCAGAGCTCGCACTAGCGGGAGTACAGATACGCAGTATTTT
J: TRBJ2-7; D: -; size: -; V: TRBV29-1; CDR3: CSVLTESSYEQYF; DNA: TGCAGCGTTCTAACGGAAAGCTCCTACGAGCAGTACTTC
J: TRBJ2-1; D: TRBD2; size: once; V: TRBV5-5; CDR3: CASSLAQGLAAYNEQFF; DNA: TGTGCCAGCAGCTTAGCGCAGGGACTAGCGGCCTACAATGAGCAGTTCTTC
J: TRBJ2-3; D: TRBD2; size: -; V: TRBV6-2/TRBV6-3; CDR3: CASSEGLAGSTDTQYF; DNA: TGTGCCAGCAGTGAAGGGCTAGCGGGAAGCACAGATACGCAGTATTTT
J: TRBJ1-6; D: -; size: -; V: TRBV6-5; CDR3: CASSYSDGGSPLHF; DNA: TGTGCCAGCAGTTACAGTGACGGGGGCTCACCCCTCCACTTT
J: TRBJ2-7; D: -; size: -; V: TRBV5-1; CDR3: CASKLGAGFSEQYF; DNA: TGCGCCAGCAAGTTGGGGGCAGGTTTTAGCGAGCAGTACTTC
J: TRBJ1-4; D: -; size: -; V: TRBV20-1; CDR3: CSARKGGGNEKLFF; DNA: TGCAGTGCTAGGAAAGGTGGAGGGAATGAAAAACTGTTTTTT
J: TRBJ1-2; D: -; size: -; V: TRBV2; CDR3: CASSVIGAYGYTF; DNA: TGTGCCAGCAGTGTGATAGGGGCCTATGGCTACACCTTC
J: TRBJ2-3; D: TRBD2; size: -; V: TRBV9; CDR3: CASSVGRTSGGVTDMQYF; DNA: TGTGCCAGCAGCGTAGGGCGGACTAGCGGGGGGGTCACAGATATGCAGTATTTT
J: TRBJ1-1; D: -; size: many; V: TRBV7-2; CDR3: CASSEGAGDTEAFF; DNA: TGTGCCAGCAGCGAGGGCGCGGGAGACACTGAAGCTTTCTTT
J: TRBJ2-7; D: -; size: -; V: TRBV29-1; CDR3: CSVGSTSPGREQYF; DNA: TGCAGCGTTGGCAGCACATCCCCGGGAAGGGAGCAGTACTTC